Each of the 14 T cell receptor beta chains below was sequenced from the same sample in a study of graft-versus-host responses after intestinal transplantation. TCRdb's copy holds only in-frame clones and misses some; the assay was immunoSEQ multiplex PCR. The table shows roughly 9,000 clones, with around 33% occurring only once. The source material was alloreactive CD4+ T cells from a mixed lymphocyte reaction culture, sampled before intestinal transplant. The subset here: CFSE-low proliferating T cells sorted from approximately 6-day pre-transplant mixed lymphocyte reaction (GvH or HvG direction). These receptors originate from a human patient who received an intestinal transplant.

This clone appeared a few times. V gene TRBV10-3 combines with J gene TRBJ2-5, with TRBD1 matching over 7 bases. The CDR3 contains 15 residues. The V gene end was trimmed by 0 bases and the J gene end by 1 base; junction bases not matched to a gene: 2. Looked up from germline, CDR1 is ENHRY and CDR2 is SYGVKD. CDR3 region: CAISESPGGQETQYF. Here the CDR3 DNA reads TGTGCCATCAGTGAGTCGCCAGGGGGCCAAGAGACCCAGTACTTC.

The chain employs TRBV7-6 and TRBJ1-4; D perhaps matches TRBD1 (6 bases). V was pared by 4 bases and J by 8 bases, with 17 bases between. The CDR3 runs 15 residues. Germline-derived CDR1 and CDR2 are SGHVS and FNYEAQ. The CDR3 loop is CASSSTGNFREKLFF. DNA for the CDR3: TGTGCCAGCAGCTCAACAGGGAATTTCAGGGAAAAACTGTTTTTT.

The rearrangement uses TRBV11-2 and TRBJ2-5, with 9 nucleotides matching TRBD2. CDR1 and CDR2 from the germline V gene are SGHAT and FQNNGV. This CDR3 is built from 15 residues. The V segment lost 11 bases and the J segment 7 bases; nucleotides outside the gene matches: 17. The CDR3 region is CAPLRLAGPVRTQYF. In DNA, the CDR3 is TGTGCCCCCCTTCGGCTAGCGGGGCCCGTACGGACCCAGTACTTC.

The V and J genes are TRBV4-2 and TRBJ1-6; 7 bases map to TRBD1. Germline V lookup: CDR1 LGHNA, CDR2 YNFKEQ. After removal of 5 bases from V and 7 bases from J, the junction contained 11 bases not matched to a gene. This CDR3 has 16 amino acids. The CDR3 region is CASSVGTAKPNSPLHF. CDR3 nucleotides: TGTGCCAGCAGCGTCGGGACAGCTAAACCAAATTCACCCCTCCACTTT.

The rearrangement links TRBV30 to TRBJ1-6, with unresolved D. Germline CDR1 GTSNPN, CDR2 SVGIG (reference sequence). Trimming cost V 5 bases and J 0 bases, with 5 bases left between them. This CDR3 contains 13 residues. For the CDR3, the DNA is TGTGCCTGGCGGAGCTCCTATAATTCACCCCTCCACTTT. Residues: CAWRSSYNSPLHF.

This clone was observed a few times. The rearrangement uses TRBV10-2 and TRBJ1-2, with D perhaps TRBD1 (5 bases). V dropped 2 bases and J dropped 0 bases, with 10 bases sitting between them. The CDR3 contains 15 residues. Looked up from germline, CDR1 is WSHSY and CDR2 is SAAADI. CDR3 amino acids: CASSEMTATNYGYTF. The DNA of the CDR3 is TGCGCCAGCAGTGAGATGACAGCAACTAACTATGGCTACACCTTC.

Relative to its sample, this clone is medium-sized. This chain joins TRBV5-1 and TRBJ2-7; 15 bases are shared with TRBD2. The CDR3 totals 18 residues. The germline CDR1 and CDR2 sequences are SGHRS and YFSETQ. V trimming: 3 bases; J trimming: 6 bases; junction bases outside the gene matches: 13. The CDR3 DNA is TGCGCCAGCAGCTGGGGAGGACTAGCGGGAGGGCCACTGGGCGAGCAGTACTTC. The encoded protein is CASSWGGLAGGPLGEQYF.

Here the CDR3 reads CASSKDTFSNQPQHF. CDR3 in DNA: TGTGCCAGCAGCAAAGATACTTTTAGCAATCAGCCCCAGCATTTT. The V call is TRBV21-1, the J call TRBJ1-5. TRBV21-1 is shown as a pseudogene. The CDR3 has 15 amino acids.

By frequency in the sample, this clone is medium-sized (0.01 to 0.1%). This chain links TRBV4-1 with TRBJ1-6, with a tentative D call TRBD1 (5 bases). Germline V lookup: CDR1 MGHRA, CDR2 YSYEKL. Trimming left V 0 bases short and J 7 bases short, with 10 bases between. The CDR3 length is 15 residues. This CDR3 is CASSQDQGRNSPLHF. CDR3 DNA: TGCGCCAGCAGCCAAGATCAGGGAAGGAATTCACCCCTCCACTTT.

The chain recombines TRBV2 with TRBJ2-3, with D tentatively TRBD1 (6 bases). CDR1 and CDR2 (germline): SNHLY, FYNNEI. V lost 8 bases, J lost 4 bases, and 16 bases lay in between. The CDR3 consists of 14 residues. CDR3 nucleotide sequence: TGTGCCAGCCGCTGGGACAATAGAGCAGATACGCAGTATTTT. Protein sequence: CASRWDNRADTQYF. Complete variable domain (other parts from reference TRBV2 and TRBJ2-3): EPEVTQTPSHQVTQMGQEVILRCVPISNHLYFYWYRQILGQKVEFLVSFYNNEISEKSEIFDDQFSVERPDGSNFTLKIRSTKLEDSAMYFCASRWDNRADTQYFGPGTRLTVL.

This chain links TRBV6-1 with TRBJ1-5; D ambiguous. The V end was cut by 4 bases, the J end by 3 bases, with 16 bases between. The CDR3 has 16 amino acids. The germline V gene has CDR1 MNHNS and CDR2 SASEGT. CDR3 residues: CASSASGRGSNQPQHF. The CDR3 DNA is TGTGCCAGCAGTGCCTCGGGCCGGGGTTCCAATCAGCCCCAGCATTTT.

This clone was counted once. CDR3 in amino acids: CASSLFGTGNSNQPQHF. CDR3 in DNA: TGTGCCAGCAGCCTGTTTGGAACAGGTAATAGCAATCAGCCCCAGCATTTT. The chain recombines TRBV4-2 with TRBJ1-5, with D tentatively TRBD1 (5 bases). V was cut by 4 bases and J by 0 bases, with 16 bases left in between. The germline gives CDR1 LGHNA, CDR2 YNFKEQ. The CDR3 covers 17 residues.

This clone showed up just a few times. DNA of the CDR3: TGTGCCAGTAGTCCACTAGCGGGAGGGATAAAGAATGAGCAGTTCTTC. Amino acid sequence: CASSPLAGGIKNEQFF. This chain uses TRBV19 with TRBJ2-1; 13 bases are shared with TRBD2. The CDR3 consists of 16 residues. Germline CDR1 is LNHDA and CDR2 is SQIVND (reference sequence). Losses at the gene ends were 5 bases for V and 7 bases for J; bases not matched to a gene: 8.

The chain employs TRBV28 and TRBJ1-4; 7 nucleotides agree with TRBD1. CDR1 and CDR2 from the germline V gene are MDHEN and SYDVKM. The CDR3 has 13 amino acids. This chain's CDR3 is CASWRDSHEKLFF. CDR3 in DNA: TGTGCGAGCTGGCGGGACAGTCATGAAAAACTGTTTTTT.